This TCR beta chain was retrieved from a study of cytomegalovirus exposure and HLA in healthy donors. Overall study: About 85 million unique TCRs from HLA-typed donors were held in an early release of data.

After removal of 8 bases from V and 5 bases from J, the junction contained 7 bases not matched to a gene. Germline lookup yields CDR1 SQVTM and CDR2 ANQGSEA. This CDR3 has 12 amino acids. Study-level points and caveats: In vitro assays verified that a few CMV-associated chains recognized CMV antigens specifically. In a later analysis, common viral pathogens appeared linked to several of the most significant clusters.

Though nominally healthy at sampling, donors likely had unrecorded immune exposures. The primer mix had 60 Vbeta and 13 Jbeta primers. Profiled with immunoSEQ multiplex PCR; TCRdb holds only in-frame clones, not every one. The sample carries around 210,000 clones, roughly 73% recorded once. This clone was recorded only once. Its specificity is not known. The sequence derives from a boy younger than 18 in good health and CMV-seronegative. Sequencing was performed on PBMCs. This chain links TRBV29-1 with TRBJ1-2; TRBD1 agrees at 8 bases. The CDR3, as DNA: TGCAGCACTGGACAGGGCGAGTATGGCTACACCTTC. Its translation is CSTGQGEYGYTF.